Sequencing of this T cell receptor beta chain was carried out in a study of shared clonotypes between healthy human individuals (TCRdb year 2020). Context from the whole study: The cohort comprised a couple of women and a few men aged 18 to 49 years. For each donor, CD4 naive and CD4 memory were each given three plates, CD8 naive was given two plates, and CD8 memory was given one plate. To estimate repertoire size and how much clonotype sharing occurs between individuals, the study deeply sequenced the blood TCR repertoires of several healthy adults. To increase sequencing depth and limit assay-specific biases, TCR repertoire library preparation and sequencing were carried out by different laboratories using diverse techniques. Each donor's leukapheresis produced roughly between roughly 0.9 and 9 billion PBMCs. General study outcomes and caveats: Sharing across several donors was observed for roughly 5% of naive CD4, over 3% of naive CD8, about 2.5% of memory CD4, and roughly 0.4% of memory CD8 clonotypes. Higher generation probabilities were observed for clonotypes shared by all four sorted-subset donors than for non-shared clonotypes. The genetic and exposure-history diversity represented was limited by the small number of donors. Based on pairwise subsampling, the degree of clonotype sharing among donors was expected to be affected by sequencing depth. Sampling was restricted to blood, and TCR repertoires in tissues likely differ from the TCR repertoires found in blood. Larger estimated clonotype richness was generally found for naive subsets than for memory subsets. Incomplete sequencing was indicated by rarefaction of sorted-subset datasets, despite the large sequencing depth.

Using the deep immunoSEQ assay, TCR CDR3 regions were amplified from genomic DNA by multiplex PCR. Extracted genomic DNA from each cell subset was distributed evenly across all wells of several immunoSEQ 96-well plates, and each plate was treated as a replicate. For sorted subsets, around 0.2 ug genomic DNA, equal to some 28,000 T cell genomes, was loaded into each replicate PCR. Purified libraries were measured with a Qubit 3.0 fluorometer, size-checked on a Bioanalyzer 2100, and measured again with the KAPA Library Quantification kit. Each immunoSEQ 96-well plate was sequenced on its own single-read 150-cycle Illumina NextSeq 550 flow cell. The study's own analysis went as follows. Because the immunoSEQ output held only junctional sequences and lacked quality scores, the filtering could not match the filtering applied to full-length reads. To assign V/J genes and CDR3, sequences were annotated using PyIR, a Python wrapper for IgBLAST v1.9, with IMGT germline references. Reads were removed for weak V/J assignments (E-value above 1e-6), missing CDR3, stop codons, out-of-frame junctions, or ambiguous translated residues. V3J clonotypes were defined as sequences sharing the same inferred V gene, J gene, and CDR3 amino acid sequence. To compute the percentage overlap between repertoires, the number of shared unique clonotypes was divided by the size of the smaller repertoire. Richness of each repertoire was evaluated using RTK rarefaction, the Chao1 estimator, and Recon v2.1 estimates of unobserved clonotypes. Generation probabilities for all TCRbeta clonotypes obtained by the gDNA method from a handful of donors were computed using OLGA. TCRdb carries this immuneACCESS record with in-frame sequences only. Its versions omit some clonotypes, under half of them owing to an unresolved V gene in the studies checked, with the rest unexplained. V and J calls and clone size are those listed in that table; D and trimming were worked out from the DNA. The sample table holds 1,500,000 or so clones, of which around 97% were seen once. Approximately 1.1% of the sample is taken by the ten largest.

Compared with germline, V lacks 3 bases and J lacks 3 bases; bases without a gene match: 3. Measured from the cysteine to the phenylalanine, the CDR3 is 15 residues long. Just the 45-base CDR3 DNA is kept, in frame starting at base 1. CDR1 is given as SGHRS and CDR2 as YFSETQ, both from the germline V gene. Healthy HIV-negative adults with no recently reported acute infections or vaccinations were included as donors. Only Caucasian adults living in Nashville, Tennessee, USA were represented among the donors. Magnetic negative selection was used to enrich CD4+ T cells, after which naive cells were positively selected on CD45RA and the negative fraction became the memory subset. Blood was obtained by leukapheresis, after which PBMCs were separated by Ficoll-Histopaque density gradient centrifugation and cryopreserved in liquid nitrogen vapor phase. Analytical flow cytometry was used to check the purity and quantity of each magnetically sorted T cell population. Each sorted fraction had its genomic DNA isolated and then quantified by UV absorbance on a Nanodrop 2000c.

Turning to this clone: There is no known antigen for this receptor. No much larger clone exists at a distance of one base, and base qualities are not known. This specimen includes other DNA sequences encoding the same CDR3.

Rearrangement joined TRBV5-1 to TRBJ2-3; TRBD2 fits 11 bases in the junction. The receptor comes from a man younger than 45 in good health. The specimen was naive CD4+ T cells sorted from blood. Read against the paper, the sample's cell subset or site label means: CD45RA+ positively selected. The CDR3 protein: CASSSGTSGTDTQYF. The sequence in DNA is TGCGCCAGCAGCTCCGGGACTAGCGGAACAGATACGCAGTATTTT.